This T cell receptor beta chain was profiled in a study of identical twins. This clonotype appeared a few times. cDNA molecules carried unique molecular identifiers, and template switching added a universal primer site. TCRdb reprocessed the 5' RACE reads via MiXCR and lists one record per CDR3 protein. The data show 400,000 to 550,000 distinct CDR3 sequences, roughly an eighth seen once. The ends were cut back, 1 base at V and 6 bases at J, with 9 bases in the middle. In germline, CDR1 is SNHLY, CDR2 FYNNEI. This CDR3 spans 14 amino acids. This sample was also put to use in a study of yellow fever vaccine responses in identical twins.

This clonotype was obtained from a woman in her late teens or twenties in good health. The sample consisted of CD4+ T cells sorted from blood. The genes are TRBV2 and TRBJ2-2; no reliable D call. CDR3 DNA: TGTGCCAGCAGTGAAGTCGTGAGGTCCGGGGAGCTGTTTTTT. Its translation is CASSEVVRSGELFF.